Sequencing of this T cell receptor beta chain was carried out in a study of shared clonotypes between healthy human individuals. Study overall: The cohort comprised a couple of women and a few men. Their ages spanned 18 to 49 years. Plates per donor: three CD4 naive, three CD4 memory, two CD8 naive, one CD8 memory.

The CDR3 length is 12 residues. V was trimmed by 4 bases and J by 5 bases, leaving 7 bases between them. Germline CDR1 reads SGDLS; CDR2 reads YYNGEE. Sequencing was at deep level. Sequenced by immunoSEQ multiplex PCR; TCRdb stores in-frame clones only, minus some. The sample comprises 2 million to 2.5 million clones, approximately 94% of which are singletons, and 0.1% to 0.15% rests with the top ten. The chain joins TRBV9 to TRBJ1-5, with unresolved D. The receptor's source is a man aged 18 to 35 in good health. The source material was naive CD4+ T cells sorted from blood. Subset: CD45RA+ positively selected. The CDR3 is CASSKFDQPQHF. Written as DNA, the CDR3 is TGTGCCAGCAGCAAGTTCGATCAGCCCCAGCATTTT.